These 27 T cell receptor beta chains were sequenced from one sample in a study of blood T cells in healthy people across ages. The use of a sample-barcoded 5' primer and a J-beta primer mix characterized a second PCR of 7 to 11 cycles. TCRdb re-called the 5' RACE reads with MiXCR, one entry per CDR3 protein. In the table there are about 940,000 distinct CDR3 sequences, approximately 49% of which are singletons. What was sequenced was blood. These receptors were taken from a man aged 25-45 years in good health.

V gene TRBV3-1 combines with J gene TRBJ1-2, with 7 bases identical to TRBD1. Germline-derived CDR1 and CDR2 are LGHDT and YNNKEL (reference sequence). This CDR3 has 15 amino acids. With V trimmed by 4 bases and J by 6 bases, 11 bases remained unmatched. The chain's CDR3 is CASSPDRLFPHGYTF. CDR3 bases: TGTGCCAGCAGCCCGGACAGGTTGTTCCCGCATGGCTACACCTTC.

The chain carries TRBV5-6 and TRBJ2-5, with D perhaps given as TRBD1 or TRBD2 (5 bases each). The CDR3 is made up of 16 amino acids. Germline CDR1 reads SGHDT; CDR2 reads YYEEEE. The ends were cut back, 3 bases at V and 11 bases at J, with 26 bases in the middle. The CDR3 nucleotides read TGTGCCAGCAGCTGGGAGTTCCGGGACGGTTACAATGAGCAGTACTTC. This gives the protein CASSWEFRDGYNEQYF.

The table lists this clonotype with many counts. V gene TRBV7-2 combines with J gene TRBJ2-7; D perhaps matches TRBD1 (5 bases). Germline CDR1 SGHTA, CDR2 FQGNSA. Between the trimmed V and J ends, which lost 6 bases and 0 bases, there was a span of 21 bases. This CDR3 is 17 amino acids long. DNA of the CDR3: TGTGCCAGCAGGCTCGATTCCTCCAGGGTACTCTCCTACGAGCAGTACTTC. This sequence encodes CASRLDSSRVLSYEQYF.

This clonotype has only a few counts. The gene calls are TRBV29-1 and TRBJ2-3; D is unresolved. Deletions cut 3 bases from V and 2 bases from J, with 6 bases between. The CDR3 is 12 amino acids. Germline V gives CDR1 SQVTM, CDR2 ANQGSEA. The CDR3 loop is CSVEGITDTQYF. The CDR3 DNA reads as TGCAGCGTTGAGGGGATCACAGATACGCAGTATTTT.

The chain recombines TRBV29-1 with TRBJ2-7, with D maybe TRBD1 (5 bases). CDR3 length: 15 residues. The germline gives CDR1 SQVTM, CDR2 ANQGSEA. V gave up 5 bases and J gave up 1 base, with 18 bases separating them. CDR3 region: CSVSPGNHPSYEQYF. For the CDR3, the DNA is TGCAGCGTTTCGCCAGGGAATCATCCTTCCTACGAGCAGTACTTC.

This clonotype appeared a few times. In nucleotides, the CDR3 is TGTGCCAGCAGCTTTGTGGGGGCCCGCACAGATACGCAGTATTTT. As protein: CASSFVGARTDTQYF. The chain links TRBV7-2 to TRBJ2-3, with D possibly matching TRBD1 (6 bases). The CDR3 has 15 amino acids. The germline CDR1 and CDR2 sequences are SGHTA and FQGNSA. Trimming removed 3 bases from V and 1 base from J, with 11 bases in between.

The chain carries TRBV7-9 and TRBJ2-7; D uncertain. This CDR3 comprises 13 residues. CDR1 and CDR2 from the germline V gene are SEHNR and FQNEAQ (reference sequence). The V end lost 5 bases, the J end lost 3 bases, and 11 bases lay between the germline ends. CDR3 sequence reads: CASSAAHSYEQYF. DNA for the CDR3: TGTGCCAGCAGCGCAGCCCACAGCTACGAGCAGTACTTC.

This clonotype showed up many times. The chain employs TRBV29-1 and TRBJ2-1; D is unclear. The CDR3 sequence is 11 residues long. The V and J ends lost 7 bases and 0 bases respectively, with 4 bases between them. Germline V CDR1 and CDR2: SQVTM, ANQGSEA. The CDR3 protein is CSGASYNEQFF. CDR3 sequence (DNA): TGCAGCGGAGCCTCCTACAATGAGCAGTTCTTC.

The CDR3 bases are TGTGCCAGCAGTTTTGCGGGGACTTTCACAGATACGCAGTATTTT. Translating gives CASSFAGTFTDTQYF. The J gene is TRBJ2-3, the V gene TRBV12-3 or TRBV12-4; a possible D gene is TRBD2 (6 bases). V lost 3 bases, J lost 2 bases, and 12 bases lay in between. The CDR3 sequence is 15 residues long.

This clonotype is a singleton in its sample. The V and J genes are TRBV5-1 and TRBJ2-5; possibly TRBD1 for D (6 bases). Looked up from germline, CDR1 is SGHRS and CDR2 is YFSETQ. This CDR3 contains 14 residues. V was pared by 6 bases and J by 1 base, with 13 bases between. The CDR3 here is CASNIGGFQETQYF. The CDR3 region has the DNA TGCGCCAGCAATATAGGGGGATTCCAAGAGACCCAGTACTTC.

The chain joins TRBV28 to TRBJ2-7; 7 bases match TRBD1. With 6 bases clipped from V and 0 bases from J, the junction kept 8 bases outside the gene matches. The CDR3 is 15 amino acids. Per the germline V gene, CDR1 is MDHEN and CDR2 is SYDVKM. The CDR3 DNA reads as TGTGCCAGCAGAGGGACAGTCTCCAGCTCCTACGAGCAGTACTTC. This encodes CASRGTVSSSYEQYF.

This clonotype was found a few times. The V call is TRBV4-2, the J call TRBJ1-5; D remains unclear. The length of the CDR3 is 14 residues. The V end lost 0 bases, the J end lost 7 bases, and 10 bases lay between the germline ends. From germline, CDR1 is LGHNA and CDR2 YNFKEQ. CDR3 coding DNA: TGTGCCAGCAGCCAAGATCTGCTGGAGCAGCCCCAGCATTTT. Encoded protein: CASSQDLLEQPQHF.

This clonotype came up a few times. The genes are TRBV27 and TRBJ2-7; D is tentatively TRBD1 or TRBD2 (5 bases each). The CDR3 is 15 amino acids. Trimming cost V 0 bases and J 2 bases, with 11 bases left between them. CDR1 is MNHEY and CDR2 is SMNVEV in the germline V gene (reference sequence). The CDR3 reads CASSLSGTGTYEQYF. CDR3 DNA: TGTGCCAGCAGTTTATCCGGGACGGGGACCTACGAGCAGTACTTC.

This clonotype was seen many times. V is TRBV20-1 and J is TRBJ2-7, with D unresolved. The CDR3 length is 11 residues. Deletions cut 6 bases from V and 9 bases from J, with 15 bases between. Per the germline V gene, CDR1 is DFQATT and CDR2 is SNEGSKA (reference sequence). The CDR3 DNA is TGCAGTGCACCTATCACGGCAGGGCAGTACTTC. Encoded protein: CSAPITAGQYF.

The chain employs TRBV27 and TRBJ1-1, with a possible D match to TRBD1 (5 bases). This CDR3 is built from 12 residues. The germline V and J ends were trimmed by 6 bases and 8 bases, with 13 bases remaining between them. CDR1 is MNHEY and CDR2 is SMNVEV in the germline V gene (reference sequence). CDR3 region: CASRPPGREAFF. CDR3 DNA sequence: TGTGCCAGCAGGCCGCCGGGACGAGAAGCTTTCTTT.

V is TRBV29-1 and J is TRBJ1-1; D possibly corresponds to TRBD1 (5 bases). The CDR3 has 13 residues. CDR1 is SQVTM, CDR2 ANQGSEA, per germline. Trimming left V 6 bases short and J 0 bases short, with 11 bases between. Here the CDR3 DNA reads TGCAGCGTGGGGGGGGTTTTGAACACTGAAGCTTTCTTT. Residues: CSVGGVLNTEAFF.

CDR3 amino acids: CASSPGTPDTQYF. The CDR3 DNA reads TGTGCCAGCAGCCCCGGGACTCCAGATACGCAGTATTTT. V is TRBV7-3 and J is TRBJ2-3; D possibly corresponds to TRBD2 (6 bases). Germline CDR1 and CDR2: SGHTA and FQGTGA. Between the trimmed V and J ends, which lost 5 bases and 4 bases, there was a span of 10 bases. The CDR3 contains 13 residues.

The J gene is TRBJ2-5, the V gene TRBV20-1; TRBD2 might be the D (6 bases). The J call may be mistaken, given a closer DNA end match to TRBJ2-7. This CDR3 contains 15 residues. The V gene's germline CDR1 is DFQATT and CDR2 SNEGSKA (reference sequence). The DNA of the CDR3 is TGCAGTGCCACGGGAGACGGGATGGCCCTCTACGAGCAGTACTTC. This translates into CSATGDGMALYEQYF.

The rearrangement joins TRBV5-1 to TRBJ2-5; a possible D gene is TRBD2 (6 bases). Trimming pared 4 bases from V and 6 bases from J, leaving 22 bases between. There are 16 residues in the CDR3. CDR1 is SGHRS, CDR2 YFSETQ, per germline. CDR3 in amino acids: CASSQLAGPSGKTQYF. CDR3 nucleotide sequence: TGCGCCAGCAGCCAGCTTGCGGGGCCCTCCGGAAAGACCCAGTACTTC.

This clonotype showed up just once. The rearrangement links TRBV6-2 or TRBV6-3 to TRBJ2-1; 9 nucleotides line up with TRBD2. The CDR3 spans 18 residues. The V and J ends lost 2 bases and 0 bases, in that order; junction bases with no gene match: 8. The germline V gene encodes CDR1 MNHEY and CDR2 SVGEGT. DNA for the CDR3: TGTGCCAGCAGTTACGTAGCGGGGGCCGGGTACTCCTACAATGAGCAGTTCTTC. It encodes CASSYVAGAGYSYNEQFF.

This clonotype was observed a handful of times. The chain couples TRBV20-1 to TRBJ2-1; TRBD1 is a possible D gene (6 bases). Germline CDR1 is DFQATT and CDR2 is SNEGSKA (reference sequence). V gave up 5 bases and J gave up 0 bases, with 11 bases separating them. The CDR3 is made up of 14 amino acids. This CDR3 reads CSARSGDSYNEQFF. The CDR3 DNA reads as TGCAGTGCTCGTTCAGGGGACTCCTACAATGAGCAGTTCTTC.

The rearrangement joins TRBV20-1 to TRBJ2-7, with 11 bases lining up with TRBD2. Looked up from germline, CDR1 is DFQATT and CDR2 is SNEGSKA (reference sequence). The CDR3 is made up of 12 amino acids. In nucleotides, the CDR3 is TGCAGCATTAGCGGGGGGGCCTACGAGCAGTACTTC. This codes for CSISGGAYEQYF.

This clonotype came up a few times. This chain joins TRBV9 and TRBJ1-2; no reliable D call. V was shortened by 0 bases and J by 4 bases, with 7 bases between the two germline ends. CDR1 and CDR2 (germline): SGDLS, YYNGEE. The CDR3 runs 13 residues. The CDR3 DNA is TGTGCCAGCAGCGTAGGGGAAAGCTATGGCTACACCTTC. This codes for CASSVGESYGYTF.

The chain combines TRBV10-3 with TRBJ2-7, with unresolved D. The germline V gene has CDR1 ENHRY and CDR2 SYGVKD. Trimming cost V 2 bases and J 0 bases, with 11 bases left between them. CDR3 length: 15 amino acids. This CDR3 is CAISELAGSSYEQYF. The CDR3 bases are TGTGCCATCAGTGAGCTGGCCGGAAGCTCCTACGAGCAGTACTTC.

This clonotype appeared many times. The chain carries TRBV14 and TRBJ2-1; D is undetermined. The V and J ends lost 1 base and 4 bases respectively, with 20 bases between them. CDR1 and CDR2 from the germline V gene are SGHDN and FVKESK. The CDR3 totals 18 residues. DNA for the CDR3: TGTGCCAGCAGCCAAGCCACCCGGGCAGACACTAATTACAATGAGCAGTTCTTC. Translating gives CASSQATRADTNYNEQFF.

In this sample, this clonotype turned up a few times. The chain joins TRBV14 to TRBJ2-7, with D tentatively TRBD1 (6 bases). This CDR3 comprises 16 residues. Per the germline V gene, CDR1 is SGHDN and CDR2 is FVKESK. V lost 5 bases, J lost 2 bases, and 19 bases lay in between. The DNA of the CDR3 is TGTGCCAGCAGCTTGCGGACACAGGGTTCCGCCTACGAGCAGTACTTC. Its protein is CASSLRTQGSAYEQYF.

This chain connects TRBV6-5 to TRBJ2-1; D not certain. The J call may be wrong; the DNA end is better matched by TRBJ2-7. The CDR3 is 13 residues long. The germline V gene encodes CDR1 MNHEY and CDR2 SVGAGI. The CDR3 protein is CASSHGGIREQYF. As DNA, the CDR3 is TGTGCCAGCAGCCACGGTGGGATACGCGAGCAGTACTTC.